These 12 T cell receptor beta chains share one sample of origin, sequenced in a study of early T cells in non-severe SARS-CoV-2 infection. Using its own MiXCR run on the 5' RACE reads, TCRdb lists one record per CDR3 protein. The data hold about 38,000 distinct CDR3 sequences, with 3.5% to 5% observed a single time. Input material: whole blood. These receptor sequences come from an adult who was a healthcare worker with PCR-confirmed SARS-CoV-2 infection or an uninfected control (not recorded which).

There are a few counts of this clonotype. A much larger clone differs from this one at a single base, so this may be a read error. Written as DNA, the CDR3 is TGCGCCAGCAGCTTGGGCATTGACAGGAAAAAACTGTTTTTT. As protein: CASSLGIDRKKLFF. This rearrangement joins TRBV5-1 to TRBJ1-4; possible D gene TRBD1, 6 bases. The CDR3 is 14 residues long. Germline V gene data show CDR1 as SGHRS and CDR2 as YFSETQ. Trimming cost V 0 bases and J 9 bases, with 12 bases left between them.

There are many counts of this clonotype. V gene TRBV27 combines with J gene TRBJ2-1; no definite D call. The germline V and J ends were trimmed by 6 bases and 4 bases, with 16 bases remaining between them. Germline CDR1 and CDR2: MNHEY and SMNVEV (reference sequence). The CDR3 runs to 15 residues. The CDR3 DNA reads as TGTGCCAGCAGCGAGGTGACCCTCGGATACAATGAGCAGTTCTTC. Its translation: CASSEVTLGYNEQFF.

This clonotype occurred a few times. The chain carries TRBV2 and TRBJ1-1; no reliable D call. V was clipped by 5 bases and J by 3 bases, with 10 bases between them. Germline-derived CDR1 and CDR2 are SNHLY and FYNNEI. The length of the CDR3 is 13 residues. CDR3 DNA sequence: TGTGCCAGCAGTTCATCTGTGGACACTGAAGCTTTCTTT. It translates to CASSSSVDTEAFF.

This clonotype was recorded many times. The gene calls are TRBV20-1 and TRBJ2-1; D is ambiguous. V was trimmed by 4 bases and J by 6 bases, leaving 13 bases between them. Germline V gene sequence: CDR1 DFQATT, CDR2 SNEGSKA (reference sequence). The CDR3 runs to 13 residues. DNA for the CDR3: TGCAGTGCTACGACGGTGGGCGGCAATGAGCAGTTCTTC. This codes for CSATTVGGNEQFF.

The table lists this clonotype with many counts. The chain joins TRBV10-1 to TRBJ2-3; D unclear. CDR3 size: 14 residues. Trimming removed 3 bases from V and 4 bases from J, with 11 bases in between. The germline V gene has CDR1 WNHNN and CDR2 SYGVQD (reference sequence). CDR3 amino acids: CASSDGVSPDTQYF. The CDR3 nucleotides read TGCGCCAGCAGTGATGGGGTGTCGCCAGATACGCAGTATTTT.

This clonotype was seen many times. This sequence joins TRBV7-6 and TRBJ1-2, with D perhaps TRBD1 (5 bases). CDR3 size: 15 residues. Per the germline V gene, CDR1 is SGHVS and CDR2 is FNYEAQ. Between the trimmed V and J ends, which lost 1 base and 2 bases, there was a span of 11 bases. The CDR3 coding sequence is TGTGCCAGCAGCTTAGATGGGACCGAAAACTATGGCTACACCTTC. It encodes CASSLDGTENYGYTF. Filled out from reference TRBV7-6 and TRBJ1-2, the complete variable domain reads GAGVSQSPRYKVTKRGQDVALRCDPISGHVSLYWYRQALGQGPEFLTYFNYEAQQDKSGLPNDRFSAERPEGSISTLTIQRTEQRDSAMYRCASSLDGTENYGYTFGSGTRLTVV.

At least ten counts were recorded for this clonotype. The chain's CDR3 is CASSLFGTGLYEQYF. CDR3 nucleotides: TGTGCCAGCAGTTTATTTGGGACAGGGCTTTACGAGCAGTACTTC. This chain connects TRBV27 to TRBJ2-7; 9 bases line up with TRBD1. V lost 1 base and J lost 4; bases outside the gene matches: 5. The CDR3 is 15 residues long. CDR1 and CDR2 from the germline V gene are MNHEY and SMNVEV (reference sequence).

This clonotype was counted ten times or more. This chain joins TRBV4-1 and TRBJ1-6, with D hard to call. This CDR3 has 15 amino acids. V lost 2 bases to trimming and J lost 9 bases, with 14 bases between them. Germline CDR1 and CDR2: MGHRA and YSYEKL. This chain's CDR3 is CASSQNLVGGSPLHF. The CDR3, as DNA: TGCGCCAGCAGCCAAAATCTTGTAGGCGGTTCACCCCTCCACTTT.

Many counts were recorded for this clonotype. CDR3 in amino acids: CSAKNMVSSPLHF. Here the CDR3 DNA reads TGCAGTGCTAAAAACATGGTCTCGTCACCCCTCCACTTT. This chain joins TRBV20-1 and TRBJ1-6; no firm D call. The CDR3 is made up of 13 amino acids. V was shortened by 4 bases and J by 10 bases, with 14 bases between the two germline ends. The V gene's germline CDR1 is DFQATT and CDR2 SNEGSKA (reference sequence).

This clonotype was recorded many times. CDR3 nucleotides: TGTGCCAGCAGCCCGAGCGGCTCTGGGGCCAACGTCCTGACTTTC. Its protein product is CASSPSGSGANVLTF. V is TRBV14 and J is TRBJ2-6; tentative D call: TRBD2 (5 bases). The V end lost 4 bases, the J end lost 0 bases, and 7 bases lay between the germline ends. The CDR3 spans 15 residues. CDR1 SGHDN and CDR2 FVKESK come from the germline V gene.

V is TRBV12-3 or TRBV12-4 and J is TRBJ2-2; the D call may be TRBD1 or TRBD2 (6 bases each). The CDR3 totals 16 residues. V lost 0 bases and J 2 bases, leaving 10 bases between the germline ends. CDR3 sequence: CASSLAGGSNTGELFF. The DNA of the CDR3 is TGTGCCAGCAGTTTAGCCGGGGGCTCTAACACCGGGGAGCTGTTTTTT.

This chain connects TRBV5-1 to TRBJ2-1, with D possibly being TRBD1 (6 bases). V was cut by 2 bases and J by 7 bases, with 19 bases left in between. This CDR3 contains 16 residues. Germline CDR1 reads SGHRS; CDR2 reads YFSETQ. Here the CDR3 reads CASSFTVRGGTNEQFF. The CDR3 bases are TGCGCCAGCAGCTTTACCGTCCGAGGGGGAACTAATGAGCAGTTCTTC.